This entry lists 18 T cell receptor beta chains sequenced from one sample in a study of identical twins. In TCRdb, the 5' RACE reads were re-called with MiXCR into one record per CDR3 protein. The sample holds 1,800,000 or so distinct CDR3 sequences; roughly a third are singletons and the top ten take approximately 0.25%. The source material was cord blood. The receptors derive from a newborn girl in good health.

There are a few counts of this clonotype. The rearrangement links TRBV12-3 or TRBV12-4 to TRBJ1-5; 7 positions match TRBD1. The CDR3 has 14 amino acids. Germline trimming cut 2 bases from V and 7 bases from J; bases unmatched to any gene: 5. CDR3: CASSLRGGVQPQHF. DNA of the CDR3: TGTGCCAGCAGTTTAAGAGGGGGCGTACAGCCCCAGCATTTT.

The chain has TRBV30 and TRBJ2-3; D tentatively reads TRBD1 or TRBD2 (5 bases each). This CDR3 has 13 amino acids. Germline V gene sequence: CDR1 GTSNPN, CDR2 SVGIG (reference sequence). V shed 6 bases and J shed 0 bases, with 10 bases lying between them. CDR3 bases: TGTGCCTGCCCGGGACGGAGCACAGATACGCAGTATTTT. This sequence encodes CACPGRSTDTQYF.

This clonotype was counted between two and nine times. The chain employs TRBV12-3 or TRBV12-4 and TRBJ2-7, with 11 bases aligning to TRBD2. This CDR3 contains 16 residues. J lost 7 bases, V lost 2 bases, and 10 bases had no gene match. The DNA for the CDR3 is TGTGCCAGCAGTTTAAGGCTAGCGGGAGGCCCCAATGAGCAGTACTTC. This encodes CASSLRLAGGPNEQYF.

This clonotype has a handful of counts. The CDR3 loop is CSVEDPLVRVYGYTF. The CDR3 region has the DNA TGCAGCGTTGAAGATCCCCTGGTCAGGGTCTATGGCTACACCTTC. The chain joins TRBV29-1 to TRBJ1-2; weak D call: TRBD1 (5 bases). Trimming pared 0 bases from V and 4 bases from J, leaving 15 bases between. In germline, CDR1 is SQVTM, CDR2 ANQGSEA. This CDR3 region has 15 residues. Filled out from reference TRBV29-1 and TRBJ1-2, the complete variable domain reads SAVISQKPSRDICQRGTSLTIQCQVDSQVTMMFWYRQQPGQSLTLIATANQGSEATYESGFVIDKFPISRPNLTFSTLTVSNMSPEDSSIYLCSVEDPLVRVYGYTFGSGTRLTVV.

This clonotype occurred many times. This chain connects TRBV4-2 to TRBJ2-7, with a tentative D call TRBD1 (6 bases). The CDR3 loop spans 14 amino acids. Trimming removed 3 bases from V and 3 bases from J, with 12 bases in between. Per the germline V gene, CDR1 is LGHNA and CDR2 is YNFKEQ. CDR3 residues: CASSQRTDYYEQYF. In DNA, the CDR3 is TGTGCCAGCAGCCAGAGGACAGACTACTACGAGCAGTACTTC.

This clonotype came up a few times. The CDR3 bases are TGTGCCAGCAGTTTATGGGACAACCAAGAGACCCAGTACTTC. Translated, it gives CASSLWDNQETQYF. The chain employs TRBV28 and TRBJ2-5, with D possibly TRBD1 on 5 matching bases. V lost 0 bases, J lost 0 bases, and 5 bases lay in between. The CDR3 spans 14 residues. Germline values: CDR1 MDHEN, CDR2 SYDVKM.

In this sample, this clonotype turned up once. This chain uses TRBV7-2 with TRBJ1-5, with D unresolved. The CDR3 covers 13 residues. Trimming left V 3 bases short and J 6 bases short, with 9 bases between. Per germline, CDR1 SGHTA and CDR2 FQGNSA. The CDR3 reads CASSFVQSQPQHF. The CDR3 nucleotides read TGTGCCAGCAGCTTCGTTCAGAGTCAGCCCCAGCATTTT.

This sequence joins TRBV9 and TRBJ2-3, with 9 bases matching TRBD2. Losses at the gene ends were 6 bases for V and 2 bases for J; bases not matched to a gene: 10. CDR3 size: 16 residues. Germline V CDR1 and CDR2: SGDLS, YYNGEE. CDR3 coding DNA: TGTGCCAGCAAAGCCCTGACTAGCGGATCCACAGATACGCAGTATTTT. This codes for CASKALTSGSTDTQYF.

The chain is built from TRBV5-1 and TRBJ2-1, with TRBD2 identical over 8 bases. Germline values: CDR1 SGHRS, CDR2 YFSETQ. CDR3 size: 15 residues. The V gene end was trimmed by 4 bases and the J gene end by 5 bases; junction bases not matched to a gene: 8. Here the CDR3 DNA reads TGCGCCAGCAGCCCTAGCGGGCTAAGCGACAATGAGCAGTTCTTC. It translates to CASSPSGLSDNEQFF.

This clonotype occurred many times. The chain joins TRBV7-9 to TRBJ2-5, with 8 bases lining up with TRBD1. With 5 bases clipped from V and 5 bases from J, the junction kept 7 bases outside the gene matches. The CDR3 extends over 14 amino acids. Germline V gene data show CDR1 as SEHNR and CDR2 as FQNEAQ (reference sequence). The CDR3 spells CASSQGQGGETQYF. The CDR3 region has the DNA TGTGCCAGCAGCCAAGGACAGGGTGGGGAGACCCAGTACTTC.

V gene TRBV10-3 combines with J gene TRBJ2-1; 9 nucleotides align to TRBD2. The V and J ends lost 6 bases and 3 bases, in that order; junction bases with no gene match: 6. The CDR3 loop spans 15 amino acids. Germline CDR1 reads ENHRY; CDR2 reads SYGVKD. The CDR3 DNA sequence: TGTGCCATCAGCGAGACTAGCGGCAACTACAATGAGCAGTTCTTC. Its protein is CAISETSGNYNEQFF.

This clonotype was observed a handful of times. The CDR3 sequence is CATSDPKGRAEQFF. CDR3 bases: TGTGCCACCAGTGATCCCAAGGGACGGGCTGAGCAGTTCTTC. V usage is TRBV24-1 and J usage is TRBJ2-1; D may match TRBD1 or TRBD2 (5 bases each). Germline V gene sequence: CDR1 KGHDR, CDR2 SFDVKD. V dropped 3 bases and J dropped 9 bases, with 14 bases sitting between them. CDR3 length equals 14 residues.

The chain carries TRBV3-1 and TRBJ2-7; 7 nucleotides agree with TRBD2. The trim removed 1 base at V and 5 bases at J, leaving 11 bases unmatched. Germline V gene data show CDR1 as LGHDT and CDR2 as YNNKEL (reference sequence). CDR3 length equals 16 residues. CDR3 coding DNA: TGTGCCAGCAGCCAAGCTCTTTGGGGGGGACGCGACGAGCAGTACTTC. Its translation is CASSQALWGGRDEQYF.

In nucleotides, the CDR3 is TGCAGTGCTTCCCGACTAGCGGACAATGAGCAGTTCTTC. Protein: CSASRLADNEQFF. This chain links TRBV20-1 with TRBJ2-1; 9 bases map to TRBD2. Trimming at V came to 5 bases and at J to 5 bases, leaving 4 bases not matched to a gene. This CDR3 has 13 amino acids. CDR1 and CDR2 from the germline V gene are DFQATT and SNEGSKA (reference sequence).

This clonotype appeared a few times. The chain has TRBV3-1 and TRBJ2-3; 7 bases are shared with TRBD2. The germline V gene has CDR1 LGHDT and CDR2 YNNKEL (reference sequence). Germline trimming cut 6 bases from V and 10 bases from J; bases unmatched to any gene: 7. CDR3 size: 12 residues. In DNA, the CDR3 is TGTGCCAGCAGTATAAGCGGGATGGCGCAGTATTTT. The encoded protein is CASSISGMAQYF.

The chain combines TRBV6-1 with TRBJ1-1; D gene ambiguous. Germline V gene data show CDR1 as MNHNS and CDR2 as SASEGT. Trimming removed 3 bases from V and 0 bases from J, with 5 bases in between. The CDR3 runs 13 residues. The CDR3: CASSEQLNTEAFF. The DNA for the CDR3 is TGTGCCAGCAGTGAGCAGTTGAACACTGAAGCTTTCTTT.

This clonotype was detected a few times. The chain employs TRBV3-1 and TRBJ2-5; D is possibly TRBD2 (6 bases). Germline CDR1 LGHDT, CDR2 YNNKEL (reference sequence). The CDR3 has 17 amino acids. Trimming cost V 4 bases and J 0 bases, with 18 bases left between them. CDR3 sequence (DNA): TGTGCCAGCAGCCCCCGGAGGGCGAGCGGGCACCAAGAGACCCAGTACTTC. This encodes CASSPRRASGHQETQYF.

V usage is TRBV7-9 and J usage is TRBJ2-7; 8 bases fit TRBD2. The germline gives CDR1 SEHNR, CDR2 FQNEAQ (reference sequence). Losses at the gene ends were 4 bases for V and 7 bases for J; bases not matched to a gene: 12. This CDR3 region has 15 residues. The CDR3 DNA reads TGTGCCAGCAGCTCACGGGGACTAGACTACAATGAGCAGTACTTC. Translation: CASSSRGLDYNEQYF.